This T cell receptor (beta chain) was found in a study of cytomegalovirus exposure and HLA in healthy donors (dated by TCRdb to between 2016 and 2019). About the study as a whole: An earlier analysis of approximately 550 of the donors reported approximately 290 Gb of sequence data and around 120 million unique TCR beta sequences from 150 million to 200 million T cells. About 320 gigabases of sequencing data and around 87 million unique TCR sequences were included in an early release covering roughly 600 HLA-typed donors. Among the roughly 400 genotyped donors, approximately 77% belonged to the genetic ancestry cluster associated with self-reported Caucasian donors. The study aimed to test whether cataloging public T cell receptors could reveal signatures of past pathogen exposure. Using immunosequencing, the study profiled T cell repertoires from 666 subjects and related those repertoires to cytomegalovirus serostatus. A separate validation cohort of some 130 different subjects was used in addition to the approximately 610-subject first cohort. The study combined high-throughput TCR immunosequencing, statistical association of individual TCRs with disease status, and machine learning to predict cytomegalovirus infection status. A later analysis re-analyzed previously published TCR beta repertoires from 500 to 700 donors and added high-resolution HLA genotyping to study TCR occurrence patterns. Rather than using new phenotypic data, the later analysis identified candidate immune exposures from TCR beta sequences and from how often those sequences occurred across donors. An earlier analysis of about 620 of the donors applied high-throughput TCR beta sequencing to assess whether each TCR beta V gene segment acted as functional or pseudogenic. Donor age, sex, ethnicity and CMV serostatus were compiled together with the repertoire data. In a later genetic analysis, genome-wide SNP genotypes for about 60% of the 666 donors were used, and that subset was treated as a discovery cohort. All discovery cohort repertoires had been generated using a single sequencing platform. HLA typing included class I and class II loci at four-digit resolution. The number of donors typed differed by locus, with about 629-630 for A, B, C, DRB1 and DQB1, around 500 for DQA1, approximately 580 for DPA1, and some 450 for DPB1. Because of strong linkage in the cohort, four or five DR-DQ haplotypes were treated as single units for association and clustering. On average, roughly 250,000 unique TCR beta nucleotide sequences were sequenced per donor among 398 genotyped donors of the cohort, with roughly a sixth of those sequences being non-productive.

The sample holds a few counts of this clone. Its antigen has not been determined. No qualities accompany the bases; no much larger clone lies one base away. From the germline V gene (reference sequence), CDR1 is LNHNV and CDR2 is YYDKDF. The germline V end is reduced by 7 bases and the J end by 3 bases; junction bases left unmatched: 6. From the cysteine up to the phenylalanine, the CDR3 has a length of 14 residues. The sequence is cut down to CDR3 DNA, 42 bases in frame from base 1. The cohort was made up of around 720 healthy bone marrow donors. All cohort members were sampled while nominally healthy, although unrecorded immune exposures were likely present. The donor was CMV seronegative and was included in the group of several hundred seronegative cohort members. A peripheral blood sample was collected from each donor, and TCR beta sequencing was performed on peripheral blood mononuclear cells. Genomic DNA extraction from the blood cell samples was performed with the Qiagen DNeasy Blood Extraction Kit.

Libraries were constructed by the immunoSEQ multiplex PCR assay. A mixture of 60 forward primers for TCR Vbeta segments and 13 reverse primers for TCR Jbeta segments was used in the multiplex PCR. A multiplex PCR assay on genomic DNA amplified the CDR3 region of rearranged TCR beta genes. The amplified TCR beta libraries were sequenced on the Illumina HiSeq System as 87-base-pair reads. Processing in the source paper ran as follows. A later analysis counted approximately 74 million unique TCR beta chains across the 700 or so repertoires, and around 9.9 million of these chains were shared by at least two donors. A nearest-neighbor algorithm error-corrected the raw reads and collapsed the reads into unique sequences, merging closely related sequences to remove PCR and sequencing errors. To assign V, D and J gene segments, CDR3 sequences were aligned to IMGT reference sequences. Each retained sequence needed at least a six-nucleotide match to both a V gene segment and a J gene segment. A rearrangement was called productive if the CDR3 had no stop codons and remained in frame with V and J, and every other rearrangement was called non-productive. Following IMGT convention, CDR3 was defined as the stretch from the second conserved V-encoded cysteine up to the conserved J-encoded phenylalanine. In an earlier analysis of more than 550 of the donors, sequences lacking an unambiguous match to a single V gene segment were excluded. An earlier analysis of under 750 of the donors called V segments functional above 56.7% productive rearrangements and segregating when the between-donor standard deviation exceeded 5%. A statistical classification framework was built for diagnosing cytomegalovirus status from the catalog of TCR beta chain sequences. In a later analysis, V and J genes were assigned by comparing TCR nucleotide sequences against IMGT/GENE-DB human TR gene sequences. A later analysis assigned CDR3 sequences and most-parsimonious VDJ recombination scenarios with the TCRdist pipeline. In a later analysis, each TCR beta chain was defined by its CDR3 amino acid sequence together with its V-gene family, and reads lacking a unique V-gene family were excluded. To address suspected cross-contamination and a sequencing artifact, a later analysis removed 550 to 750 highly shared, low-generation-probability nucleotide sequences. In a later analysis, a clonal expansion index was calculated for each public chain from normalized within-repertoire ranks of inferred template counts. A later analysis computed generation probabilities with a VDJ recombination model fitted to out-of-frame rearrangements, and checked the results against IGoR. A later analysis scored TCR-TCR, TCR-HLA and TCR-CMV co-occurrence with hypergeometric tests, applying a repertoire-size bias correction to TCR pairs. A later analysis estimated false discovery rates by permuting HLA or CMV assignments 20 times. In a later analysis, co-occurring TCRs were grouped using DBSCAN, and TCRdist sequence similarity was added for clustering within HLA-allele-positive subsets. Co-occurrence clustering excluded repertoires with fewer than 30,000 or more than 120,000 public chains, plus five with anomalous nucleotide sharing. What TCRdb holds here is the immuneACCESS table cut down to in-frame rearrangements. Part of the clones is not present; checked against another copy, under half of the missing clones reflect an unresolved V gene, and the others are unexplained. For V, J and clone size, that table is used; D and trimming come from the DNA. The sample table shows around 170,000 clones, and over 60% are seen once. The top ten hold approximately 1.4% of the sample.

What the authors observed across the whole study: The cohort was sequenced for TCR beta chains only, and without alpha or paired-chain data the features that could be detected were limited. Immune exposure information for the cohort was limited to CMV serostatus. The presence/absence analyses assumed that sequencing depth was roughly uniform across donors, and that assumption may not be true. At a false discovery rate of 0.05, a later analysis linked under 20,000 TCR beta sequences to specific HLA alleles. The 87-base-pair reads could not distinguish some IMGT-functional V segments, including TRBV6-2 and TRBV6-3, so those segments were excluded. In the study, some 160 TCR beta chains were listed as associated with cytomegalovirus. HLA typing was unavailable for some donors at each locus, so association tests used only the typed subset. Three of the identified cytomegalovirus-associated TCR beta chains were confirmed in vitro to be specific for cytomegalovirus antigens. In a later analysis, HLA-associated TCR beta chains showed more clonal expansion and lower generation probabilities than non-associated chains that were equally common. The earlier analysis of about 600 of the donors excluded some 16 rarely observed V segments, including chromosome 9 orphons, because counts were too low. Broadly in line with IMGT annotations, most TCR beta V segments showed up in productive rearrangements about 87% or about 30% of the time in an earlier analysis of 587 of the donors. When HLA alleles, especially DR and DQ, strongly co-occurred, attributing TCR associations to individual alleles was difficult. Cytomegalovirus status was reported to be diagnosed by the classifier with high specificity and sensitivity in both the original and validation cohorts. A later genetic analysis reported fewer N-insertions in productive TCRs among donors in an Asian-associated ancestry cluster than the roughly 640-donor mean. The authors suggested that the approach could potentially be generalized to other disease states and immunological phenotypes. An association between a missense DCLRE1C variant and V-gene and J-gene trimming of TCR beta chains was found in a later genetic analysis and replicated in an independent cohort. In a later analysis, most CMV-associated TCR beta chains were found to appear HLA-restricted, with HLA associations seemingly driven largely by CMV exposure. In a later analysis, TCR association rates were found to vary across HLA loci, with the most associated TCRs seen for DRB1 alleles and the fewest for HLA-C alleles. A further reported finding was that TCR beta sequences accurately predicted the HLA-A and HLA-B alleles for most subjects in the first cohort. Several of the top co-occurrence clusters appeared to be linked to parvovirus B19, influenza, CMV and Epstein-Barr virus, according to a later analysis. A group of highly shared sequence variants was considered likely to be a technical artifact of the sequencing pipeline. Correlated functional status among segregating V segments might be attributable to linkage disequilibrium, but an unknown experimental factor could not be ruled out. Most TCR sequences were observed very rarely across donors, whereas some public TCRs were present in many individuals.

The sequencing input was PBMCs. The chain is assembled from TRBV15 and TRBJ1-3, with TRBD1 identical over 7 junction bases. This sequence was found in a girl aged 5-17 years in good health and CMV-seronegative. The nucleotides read TGTGCCACCATCCGGGACAGAGGTGGAAACACCATATATTTT. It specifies CATIRDRGGNTIYF.